This TCR beta chain came from a study of radiation and T cells in renal cell carcinoma. About the study: Nephrectomy followed 15 Gy stereotactic body radiation by 4 weeks. General study results and limits: In blood, top tumor clones expanded by 2 weeks, shrinking by 4.

On this clone: The antigen is not known.

Sequencing used immunoSEQ multiplex PCR; TCRdb keeps in-frame clones, though not all of them. The profile shows tens of thousands of clones, 70% to 90% of them singletons. This CDR3 is built from 13 residues. V lost 4 bases to trimming and J lost 5 bases, with 12 bases between them. Germline V CDR1 and CDR2: SGHRS, YFSETQ. Specified time point: blood 2 weeks post-SBRT. Treatment in this sample: 15 Gy SBRT to primary tumor, nephrectomy 4 weeks later. Radiation-treated patients gave blood at baseline, week 2 and week 4. This TCR was recovered from a woman aged 50 to 60 with renal cell carcinoma. The chain joins TRBV5-1 to TRBJ2-5; weak D call: TRBD1 (7 bases). Source: blood, taken from a patient whose treatment included radiotherapy and nephrectomy. The CDR3 sequence: CASSPEGAETQYF. The CDR3 DNA reads as TGCGCCAGCAGCCCGGAGGGGGCGGAGACCCAGTACTTC.